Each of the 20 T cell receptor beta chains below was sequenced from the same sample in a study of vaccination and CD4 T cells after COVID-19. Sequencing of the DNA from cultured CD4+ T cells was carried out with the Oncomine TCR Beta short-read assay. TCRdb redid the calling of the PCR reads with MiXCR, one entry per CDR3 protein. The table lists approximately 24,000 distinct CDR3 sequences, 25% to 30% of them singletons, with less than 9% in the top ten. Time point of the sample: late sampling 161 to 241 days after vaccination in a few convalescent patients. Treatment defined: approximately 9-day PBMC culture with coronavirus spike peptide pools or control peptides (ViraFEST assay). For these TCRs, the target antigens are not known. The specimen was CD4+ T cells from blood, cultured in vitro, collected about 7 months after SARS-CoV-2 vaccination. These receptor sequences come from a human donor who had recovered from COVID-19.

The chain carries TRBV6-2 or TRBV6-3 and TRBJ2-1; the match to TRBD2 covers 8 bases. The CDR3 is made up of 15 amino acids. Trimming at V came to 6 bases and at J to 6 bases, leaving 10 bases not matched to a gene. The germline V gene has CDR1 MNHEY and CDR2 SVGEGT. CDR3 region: CASSHEIAGSNEQFF. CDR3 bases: TGTGCCAGCAGCCATGAGATAGCGGGATCCAATGAGCAGTTCTTC.

This CDR3 is CASSFGVGGYNEQFF. CDR3 sequence (DNA): TGTGCCAGCAGCTTTGGTGTGGGAGGATACAATGAGCAGTTCTTC. This chain links TRBV7-6 with TRBJ2-1, with D perhaps matching TRBD2 (6 bases). Per the germline V gene, CDR1 is SGHVS and CDR2 is FNYEAQ. The V end lost 3 bases, the J end lost 4 bases, and 13 bases lay between the germline ends. This CDR3 spans 15 amino acids.

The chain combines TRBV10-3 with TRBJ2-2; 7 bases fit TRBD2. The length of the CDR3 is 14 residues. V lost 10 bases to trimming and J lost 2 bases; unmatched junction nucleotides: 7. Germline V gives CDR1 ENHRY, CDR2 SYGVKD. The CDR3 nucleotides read TGTGCCACCCTACCGGGACTAAACACCGGGGAGCTGTTTTTT. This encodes CATLPGLNTGELFF.

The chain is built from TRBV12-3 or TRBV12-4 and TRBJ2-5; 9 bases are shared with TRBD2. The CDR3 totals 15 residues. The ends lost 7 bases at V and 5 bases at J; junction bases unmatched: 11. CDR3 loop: CASTDRAGGGETQYF. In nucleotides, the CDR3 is TGTGCCAGCACAGATCGGGCGGGAGGGGGTGAGACCCAGTACTTC.

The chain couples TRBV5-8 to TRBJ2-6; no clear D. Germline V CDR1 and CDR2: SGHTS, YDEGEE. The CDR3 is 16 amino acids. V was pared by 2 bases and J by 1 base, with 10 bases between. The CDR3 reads CASSLGTGSGANVLTF. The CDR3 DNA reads TGTGCCAGCAGCTTAGGTACTGGGTCTGGGGCCAACGTCCTGACTTTC. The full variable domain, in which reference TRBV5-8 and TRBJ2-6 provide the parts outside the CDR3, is EAGVTQSPTHLIKTRGQQATLRCSPISGHTSVYWYQQALGLGLQFLLWYDEGEERNRGNFPPRFSGRQFPNYSSELNVNALELEDSALYLCASSLGTGSGANVLTFGAGSRLTVL.

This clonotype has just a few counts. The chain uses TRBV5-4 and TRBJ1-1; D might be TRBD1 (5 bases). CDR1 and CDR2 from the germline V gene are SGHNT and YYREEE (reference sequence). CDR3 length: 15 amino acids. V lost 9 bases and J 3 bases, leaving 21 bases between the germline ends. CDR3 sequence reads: CATIGTGKEDTEAFF. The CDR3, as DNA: TGTGCCACCATAGGAACAGGAAAGGAGGACACTGAAGCTTTCTTT.

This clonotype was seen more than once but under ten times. CDR3 sequence (DNA): TGCAGTGCTAGTGGGCTAGCGGGAGCCGCCTACGAGCAGTACTTC. It translates to CSASGLAGAAYEQYF. This chain joins TRBV20-1 and TRBJ2-7, with 10 bases identical to TRBD2. Trimming took 3 bases from V and 2 from J; bases not matched to a gene: 7. The CDR3 length is 15 residues. Germline V CDR1 and CDR2: DFQATT, SNEGSKA (reference sequence).

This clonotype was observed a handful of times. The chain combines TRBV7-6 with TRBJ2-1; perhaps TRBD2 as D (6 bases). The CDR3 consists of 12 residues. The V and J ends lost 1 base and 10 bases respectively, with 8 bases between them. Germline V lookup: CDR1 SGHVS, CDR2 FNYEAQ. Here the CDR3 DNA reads TGTGCCAGCAGCTTAGGGGGACTCGAGCAGTTCTTC. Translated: CASSLGGLEQFF.

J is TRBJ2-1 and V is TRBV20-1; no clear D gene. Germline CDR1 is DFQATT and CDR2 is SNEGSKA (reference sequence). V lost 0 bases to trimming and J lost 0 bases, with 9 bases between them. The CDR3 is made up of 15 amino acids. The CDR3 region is CSARDVDSSYNEQFF. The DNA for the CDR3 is TGCAGTGCTAGAGATGTCGATAGCTCCTACAATGAGCAGTTCTTC.

The CDR3 DNA reads TGTGCCAGCAGCTCACCTAGCGGGAGGAGCAGGGAGCAGTACTTC. This translates into CASSSPSGRSREQYF. The V call is TRBV7-2, the J call TRBJ2-7, with 11 bases matching TRBD2. This CDR3 is 15 amino acids long. Losses at the gene ends were 4 bases for V and 7 bases for J; bases not matched to a gene: 9. CDR1 is SGHTA and CDR2 is FQGNSA in the germline V gene.

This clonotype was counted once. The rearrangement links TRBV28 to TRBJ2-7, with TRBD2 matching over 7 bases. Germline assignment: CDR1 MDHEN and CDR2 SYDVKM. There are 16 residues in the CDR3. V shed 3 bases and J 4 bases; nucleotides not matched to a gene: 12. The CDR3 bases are TGTGCCAGCAGTTTGCCGGGGGGAGGGCCTAAGTACGAGCAGTACTTC. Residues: CASSLPGGGPKYEQYF. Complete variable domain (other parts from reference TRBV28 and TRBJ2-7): DVKVTQSSRYLVKRTGEKVFLECVQDMDHENMFWYRQDPGLGLRLIYFSYDVKMKEKGDIPEGYSVSREKKERFSLILESASTNQTSMYLCASSLPGGGPKYEQYFGPGTRLTVT.

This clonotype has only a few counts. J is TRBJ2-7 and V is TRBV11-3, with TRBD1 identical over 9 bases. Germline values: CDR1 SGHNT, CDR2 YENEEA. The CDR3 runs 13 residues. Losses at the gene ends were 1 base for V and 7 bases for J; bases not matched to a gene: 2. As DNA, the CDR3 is TGTGCCAGCAGCTTAGGGACAGGGGCTGAGCAGTACTTC. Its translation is CASSLGTGAEQYF. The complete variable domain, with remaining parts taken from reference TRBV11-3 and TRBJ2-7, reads EAGVVQSPRYKIIEKKQPVAFWCNPISGHNTLYWYLQNLGQGPELLIRYENEEAVDDSQLPKDRFSAERLKGVDSTLKIQPAELGDSAVYLCASSLGTGAEQYFGPGTRLTVT.

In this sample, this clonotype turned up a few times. The CDR3 bases are TGCAGTGCCGGCGGACTAGCGGTGGGAGAGACCCAGTACTTC. It yields the protein CSAGGLAVGETQYF. The chain uses TRBV20-1 and TRBJ2-5, with 10 bases lining up with TRBD2. The germline gives CDR1 DFQATT, CDR2 SNEGSKA (reference sequence). The CDR3 length is 14 residues. J was trimmed by 4 bases and V by 6 bases; bases with no gene match: 8.

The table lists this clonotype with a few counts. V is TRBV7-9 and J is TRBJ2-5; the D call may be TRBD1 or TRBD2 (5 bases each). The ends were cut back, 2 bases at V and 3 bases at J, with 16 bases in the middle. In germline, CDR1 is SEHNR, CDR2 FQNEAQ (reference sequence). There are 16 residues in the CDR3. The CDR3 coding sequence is TGTGCCAGCAGCTTATCTCCCACAGTGGGGGAAGAGACCCAGTACTTC. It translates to CASSLSPTVGEETQYF.

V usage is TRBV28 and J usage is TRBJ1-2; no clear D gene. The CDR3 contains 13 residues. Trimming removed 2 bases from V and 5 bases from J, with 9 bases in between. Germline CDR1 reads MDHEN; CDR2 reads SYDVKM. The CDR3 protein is CASSLAWDYGYTF. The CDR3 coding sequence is TGTGCCAGCAGTTTAGCTTGGGATTATGGCTACACCTTC.

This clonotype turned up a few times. CDR3 sequence reads: CASSFGQGAGEAFF. The DNA for the CDR3 is TGTGCCAGTAGTTTCGGACAGGGGGCGGGTGAAGCTTTCTTT. V is TRBV19 and J is TRBJ1-1; TRBD1 agrees at 11 bases. Unmatched junction bases numbered 6, after V lost 5 bases and J lost 7 bases. This CDR3 has 14 residues. The germline gives CDR1 LNHDA, CDR2 SQIVND (reference sequence).

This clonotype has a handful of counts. CDR3 in amino acids: CATLTLAGREANSPLHF. DNA for the CDR3: TGTGCCACCCTAACCCTGGCGGGCAGGGAGGCGAATTCACCCCTCCACTTT. The chain has TRBV24-1 and TRBJ1-6, with D possibly being TRBD1 (5 bases). The CDR3 has 17 amino acids. CDR1 and CDR2 from the germline V gene are KGHDR and SFDVKD. The V end was cut by 9 bases, the J end by 7 bases, with 24 bases between.

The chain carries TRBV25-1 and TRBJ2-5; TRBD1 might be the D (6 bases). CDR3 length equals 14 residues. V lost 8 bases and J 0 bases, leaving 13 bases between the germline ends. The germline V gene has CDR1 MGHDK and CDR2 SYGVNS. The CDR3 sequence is CASSERGYQETQYF. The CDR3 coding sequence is TGTGCCAGCTCCGAGAGGGGGTACCAAGAGACCCAGTACTTC.

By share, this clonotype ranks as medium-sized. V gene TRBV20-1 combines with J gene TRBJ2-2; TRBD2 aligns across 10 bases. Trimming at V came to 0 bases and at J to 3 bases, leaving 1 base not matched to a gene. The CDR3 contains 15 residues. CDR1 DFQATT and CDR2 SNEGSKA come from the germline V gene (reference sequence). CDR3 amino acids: CSARDLAGDTGELFF. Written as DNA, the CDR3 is TGCAGTGCTAGAGATCTAGCGGGAGACACCGGGGAGCTGTTTTTT.

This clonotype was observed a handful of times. The CDR3 nucleotides are TGTGCCAGCAGTTTAGGGAGCAACTCCTACGAGCAGTACTTC. It specifies CASSLGSNSYEQYF. J is TRBJ2-7 and V is TRBV27; tentatively, D is TRBD2 (5 bases). The CDR3 contains 14 residues. Looked up from germline, CDR1 is MNHEY and CDR2 is SMNVEV (reference sequence). With 2 bases removed from V and 0 bases from J, the gap between germline ends came to 8 bases.